This T cell receptor (beta chain) emerged from a study of OX40 agonist ivuxolimab in advanced cancers. Notes on the study in general: Both blood CD4+ and CD8+ T cells showed clonal growth by week 6 at 0.1 to 3.0 mg/kg.

Produced via immunoSEQ multiplex PCR; TCRdb's table is partial and in-frame only. The sample consists of around 110,000 clones, just under 95% of them appearing once. Comments on this clone: Its specificity is unknown.

The sequencing here drew on CD4+ or CD8+ T cells sorted from blood, taken in a trial of the OX40 agonist ivuxolimab. The sequence was collected from an adult with an advanced solid tumor such as melanoma, head and neck, liver or kidney cancer.

CDR3 DNA sequence: TGTGCCAGCAAGGACCCGACCTTTAGGGAGCTGTTTTTT. This sequence encodes CASKDPTFRELFF. V and J are TRBV28 and TRBJ2-2; D is ambiguous. CDR3 length: 13 amino acids. From germline, CDR1 is MDHEN and CDR2 SYDVKM. Trimming removed 7 bases at V and 9 bases at J, with 15 bases between.